The sequence of this T cell receptor (beta chain) was determined in a study of cytotoxic CD8 clonotypes in ibrutinib-treated CLL. Notes on the study in general: Public clonotypes were uncommon and contracted or stayed stable on treatment.

A 1 in 200,000 to 1 in 1 million T cell depth was the sequencing target. Assay: immunoSEQ multiplex PCR; the TCRdb copy retains only in-frame clones and omits some. The sample gives roughly 76,000 clones, 75% to 85% of which show up once; around 7.7% is in the top ten. Comment on this clone: Its antigen remains unidentified.

The CDR3 sequence is 13 residues long. The V end was cut by 2 bases, the J end by 2 bases, with 6 bases between. Germline V gives CDR1 MNHEY, CDR2 SVGAGI. The chain joins TRBV6-5 to TRBJ1-2; D is undetermined. The TCR was taken from a human donor with chronic lymphocytic leukemia. The specimen comprised PBMCs, sampled at disease progression, from a patient treated with ibrutinib. CDR3 nucleotide sequence: TGTGCCAGCAGTTACGAGGGAAACTATGGCTACACCTTC. Protein: CASSYEGNYGYTF.